A single sample gave rise to the 20 T cell receptor beta chains below, sequenced in a study of siplizumab effects on memory and regulatory T cells (dated by TCRdb to 2018 to 2020). The library was obtained by the immunoSEQ multiplex PCR assay. TCRdb limited this immuneACCESS table to in-frame rearrangements with V and J called. A share of clones is missing; checked studies link under half to unresolved V genes, and the rest is unexplained. Counted in this sample were 87,000 or so clones; just under 90% of them appeared once. The biggest ten clones account for more than 14% of the sample. The material sequenced was CD4+ T cells sorted from blood. The receptors come from a human donor in good health.

This sequence joins TRBV25-1 and TRBJ1-3; D is undetermined. V was pared by 2 bases and J by 0 bases, with 14 bases between. The germline V gene has CDR1 MGHDK and CDR2 SYGVNS. This CDR3 has 17 amino acids. The CDR3 sequence: CASSEDLRKNSGNTIYF. DNA for the CDR3: TGTGCCAGCAGTGAAGATCTCAGAAAAAACTCTGGAAACACCATATATTTT.

The chain uses TRBV4-2 and TRBJ2-3; D not resolved. The V and J ends lost 1 base and 5 bases respectively, with 4 bases between them. This CDR3 is 12 amino acids long. CDR1 LGHNA and CDR2 YNFKEQ come from the germline V gene. The CDR3 loop reads CASSQGGDTQYF. In nucleotides, the CDR3 is TGTGCCAGCAGCCAAGGCGGAGATACGCAGTATTTT.

The chain joins TRBV7-2 to TRBJ2-5; D ambiguous. Near its end, the DNA agrees better with TRBJ2-7, so the J call may be wrong. CDR1 SGHTA and CDR2 FQGNSA come from the germline V gene. The CDR3 extends over 12 amino acids. This CDR3 reads CASSQAPYEQYF. The CDR3 DNA is TGTGCCAGCAGCCAGGCCCCCTACGAGCAGTACTTC.

This sequence joins TRBV11-3 and TRBJ2-5; 7 bases line up with TRBD2. This CDR3 contains 14 residues. Germline V gene lookup returns CDR1 SGHNT and CDR2 YENEEA. V lost 4 bases, J lost 4 bases, and 6 bases stayed unmatched. The CDR3 nucleotides are TGTGCCAGCAGCTCTGAGCGGGAAGGAGAGACCCAGTACTTC. This gives the protein CASSSEREGETQYF.

The count of this clone is one. V usage is TRBV28 and J usage is TRBJ2-7, with D possibly matching TRBD1 (5 bases). Germline CDR1 reads MDHEN; CDR2 reads SYDVKM. The CDR3 is 13 residues long. Trimming cost V 4 bases and J 2 bases, with 9 bases left between them. The DNA for the CDR3 is TGTGCCAGCAGTTATTCAGGGCCCTACGAGCAGTACTTC. Protein sequence: CASSYSGPYEQYF.

The chain recombines TRBV7-8 with TRBJ2-5, with D possibly matching TRBD2 (5 bases). Germline assignment: CDR1 SGHVS and CDR2 FQNEAQ. Trimming took off 6 bases at V and 2 bases at J, with 13 bases between the two ends. There are 14 residues in the CDR3. The CDR3 region has the DNA TGTGCCAGCAGGATTAGCGCCGGGCAAGAGACCCAGTACTTC. This sequence encodes CASRISAGQETQYF.

V usage is TRBV5-1 and J usage is TRBJ2-4; weak D call: TRBD1 (5 bases). The CDR3 contains 13 residues. CDR1 and CDR2 (germline): SGHRS, YFSETQ. V was trimmed by 4 bases and J by 8 bases, leaving 13 bases between them. DNA for the CDR3: TGCGCCAGCAGCCGCGGCAGGGCAGACATTCAGTACTTC. Encoded protein: CASSRGRADIQYF.

The gene calls are TRBV7-9 and TRBJ2-2, with 10 bases identical to TRBD2. This CDR3 contains 16 residues. Trimming removed 7 bases from V and 4 bases from J; junction bases left unmatched: 9. The V gene's germline CDR1 is SEHNR and CDR2 FQNEAQ (reference sequence). The CDR3 region has the DNA TGTGCCAGCATCCAAGCGGGAGGGCCGGGCACCGGGGAGCTGTTTTTT. It specifies CASIQAGGPGTGELFF.

The chain combines TRBV6-1 with TRBJ2-5; 11 positions match TRBD2. Germline V CDR1 and CDR2: MNHNS, SASEGT. The junction had 6 bases not matched to a gene; V was cut back by 5 bases and J by 4 bases. CDR3 length: 15 amino acids. This CDR3 is CASSLGLAGGETQYF. The CDR3 nucleotides are TGTGCCAGCAGTCTGGGGCTAGCGGGAGGAGAGACCCAGTACTTC.

This chain uses TRBV5-1 with TRBJ2-1, with a tentative D call TRBD1 (5 bases). The germline CDR1 and CDR2 sequences are SGHRS and YFSETQ. The CDR3 loop spans 14 amino acids. V dropped 0 bases and J dropped 6 bases, with 10 bases sitting between them. The CDR3 loop is CASSLVVRVNEQFF. The CDR3 DNA reads TGCGCCAGCAGCTTGGTTGTCAGGGTCAATGAGCAGTTCTTC.

The genes are TRBV18 and TRBJ1-5, with D perhaps matching TRBD1 (6 bases). The V end lost 0 bases, the J end lost 1 base, and 7 bases lay between the germline ends. This CDR3 comprises 15 residues. Germline loops: CDR1 KGHSH, CDR2 LQKENI. The CDR3 DNA reads TGTGCCAGCTCACCACCCGGGGGCAGCAATCAGCCCCAGCATTTT. Translating gives CASSPPGGSNQPQHF. Filled out from reference TRBV18 and TRBJ1-5, the complete variable domain reads NAGVMQNPRHLVRRRGQEARLRCSPMKGHSHVYWYRQLPEEGLKFMVYLQKENIIDESGMPKERFSAEFPKEGPSILRIQQVVRGDSAAYFCASSPPGGSNQPQHFGDGTRLSIL.

This chain links TRBV15 with TRBJ2-1; the D gene is possibly TRBD2 (5 bases). The CDR3 is made up of 16 amino acids. Looked up from germline, CDR1 is LNHNV and CDR2 is YYDKDF (reference sequence). Trimming removed 1 base from V and 5 bases from J, with 15 bases in between. CDR3 DNA sequence: TGTGCCACCAGCAGAGGTCTATCAGCGGCCAACAATGAGCAGTTCTTC. Protein sequence: CATSRGLSAANNEQFF.

The genes are TRBV4-3 and TRBJ2-5; a possible D gene is TRBD1 (7 bases). Per germline, CDR1 LGHNA and CDR2 YSLEER. The V end lost 4 bases, the J end lost 3 bases, and 15 bases lay between the germline ends. The CDR3 is 15 amino acids. CDR3 nucleotides: TGCGCCAGCAGCCCCTCAGGGGGGCGAGAAGAGACCCAGTACTTC. This gives the protein CASSPSGGREETQYF.

The chain couples TRBV7-8 to TRBJ2-7; D gene uncertain. CDR3 size: 12 residues. Germline lookup yields CDR1 SGHVS and CDR2 FQNEAQ. Trimming pared 8 bases from V and 4 bases from J, leaving 12 bases between. CDR3 DNA sequence: TGTGCCAGCTTCTCGGGTCGGTACGAGCAGTACTTC. This codes for CASFSGRYEQYF.

The chain employs TRBV2 and TRBJ2-7; TRBD1 aligns across 11 bases. CDR3 size: 14 residues. Germline CDR1 SNHLY, CDR2 FYNNEI. Trimming cost V 8 bases and J 3 bases; bases outside gene matches: 6. CDR3 sequence reads: CASARDRGNYEQYF. Here the CDR3 DNA reads TGTGCCAGCGCTCGGGACAGGGGGAACTACGAGCAGTACTTC.

The chain has TRBV29-1 and TRBJ1-5, with D perhaps matching TRBD1 (5 bases). The V gene's germline CDR1 is SQVTM and CDR2 ANQGSEA. Trimming shortened V by 4 bases and J by 0 bases, and 16 bases separated the two germline ends. The CDR3 runs to 16 residues. CDR3 in amino acids: CSVAMGRGVSNQPQHF. The CDR3 bases are TGCAGCGTTGCAATGGGGCGAGGGGTTAGCAATCAGCCCCAGCATTTT. Variable domain in full (rest from reference TRBV29-1 and TRBJ1-5): SAVISQKPSRDICQRGTSLTIQCQVDSQVTMMFWYRQQPGQSLTLIATANQGSEATYESGFVIDKFPISRPNLTFSTLTVSNMSPEDSSIYLCSVAMGRGVSNQPQHFGDGTRLSIL.

This chain uses TRBV6-6 with TRBJ2-1; D possibly matches TRBD1 or TRBD2 (5 bases each). Germline V gene lookup returns CDR1 MNHNY and CDR2 SVGAGI (reference sequence). Deletions cut 5 bases from V and 0 bases from J, with 8 bases between. The CDR3 is 14 amino acids. CDR3 nucleotides: TGTGCCAGCAGTACCGGGACCTCCTACAATGAGCAGTTCTTC. Protein sequence: CASSTGTSYNEQFF.

This chain connects TRBV28 to TRBJ1-2; TRBD1 matches at 8 bases. J gave up 8 bases and V 5 bases, and 7 bases lay outside the gene matches. The CDR3 totals 13 residues. Germline V lookup: CDR1 MDHEN, CDR2 SYDVKM. DNA for the CDR3: TGTGCCAGCAGTGTGACAGGGACAGGAGGCTACACCTTC. Protein sequence: CASSVTGTGGYTF.

The J gene is TRBJ2-7, the V gene TRBV30; 7 nucleotides agree with TRBD2. Germline trimming cut 4 bases from V and 0 bases from J; bases unmatched to any gene: 9. Germline lookup yields CDR1 GTSNPN and CDR2 SVGIG (reference sequence). The CDR3 extends over 15 amino acids. The CDR3, as DNA: TGTGCCTGGAACTTGGGACTACCGAGCTCCTACGAGCAGTACTTC. Translated, it gives CAWNLGLPSSYEQYF.

This sequence joins TRBV25-1 and TRBJ2-4; D is uncertain. The ends were cut back, 4 bases at V and 0 bases at J, with 10 bases in the middle. This CDR3 has 15 amino acids. Germline V CDR1 and CDR2: MGHDK, SYGVNS. The CDR3 is CASSGGIKAKNIQYF. For the CDR3, the DNA is TGTGCCAGCAGTGGTGGGATTAAAGCCAAAAACATTCAGTACTTC.